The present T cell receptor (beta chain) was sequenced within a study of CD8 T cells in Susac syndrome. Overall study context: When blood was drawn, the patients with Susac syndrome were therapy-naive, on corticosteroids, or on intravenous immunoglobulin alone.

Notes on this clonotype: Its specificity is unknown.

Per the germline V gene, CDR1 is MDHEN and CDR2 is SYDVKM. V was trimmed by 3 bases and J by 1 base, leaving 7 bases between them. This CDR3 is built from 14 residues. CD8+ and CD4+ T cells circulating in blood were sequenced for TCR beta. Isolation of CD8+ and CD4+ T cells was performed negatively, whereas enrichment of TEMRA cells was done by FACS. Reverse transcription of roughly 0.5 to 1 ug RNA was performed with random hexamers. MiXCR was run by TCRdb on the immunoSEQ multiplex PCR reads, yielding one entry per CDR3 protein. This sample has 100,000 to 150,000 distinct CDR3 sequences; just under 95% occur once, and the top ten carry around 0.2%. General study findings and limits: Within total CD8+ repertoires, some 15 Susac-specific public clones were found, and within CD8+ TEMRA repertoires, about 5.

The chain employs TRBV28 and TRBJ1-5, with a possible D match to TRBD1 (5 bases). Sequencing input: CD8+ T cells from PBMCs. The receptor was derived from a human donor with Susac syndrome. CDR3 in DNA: TGTGCCAGCAGTTTGGGGGAGAGCAATCAGCCCCAGCATTTT. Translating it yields CASSLGESNQPQHF.